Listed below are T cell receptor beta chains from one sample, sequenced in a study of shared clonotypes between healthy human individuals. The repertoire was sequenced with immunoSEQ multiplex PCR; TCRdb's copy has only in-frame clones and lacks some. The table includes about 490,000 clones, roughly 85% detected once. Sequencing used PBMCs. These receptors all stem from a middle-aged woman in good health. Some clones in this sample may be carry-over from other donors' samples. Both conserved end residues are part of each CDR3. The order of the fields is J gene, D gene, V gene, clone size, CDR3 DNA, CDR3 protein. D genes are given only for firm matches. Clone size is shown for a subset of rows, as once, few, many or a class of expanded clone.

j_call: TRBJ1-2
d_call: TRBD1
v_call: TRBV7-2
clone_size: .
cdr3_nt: TGTGCCAGCAGCCCGGGGACAGCTATCTATGGCTACACCTTC
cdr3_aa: CASSPGTAIYGYTF

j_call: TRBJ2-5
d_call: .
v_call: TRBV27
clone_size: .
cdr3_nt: TGTGCCAGCTCCCCCTTTCTAGGTGGCCTCAACTGGGGAGAGACCCAGTACTTC
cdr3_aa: CASSPFLGGLNWGETQYF

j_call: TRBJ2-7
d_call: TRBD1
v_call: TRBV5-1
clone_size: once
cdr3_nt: TGCGCCAGCTCCCGGACAGGAGCCTACGAGCAGTACTTC
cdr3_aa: CASSRTGAYEQYF

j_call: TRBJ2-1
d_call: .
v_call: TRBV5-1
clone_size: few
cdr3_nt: TGCGCCAGCAGCTTGGAGGGAGTCCCTGAGCAGTTCTTC
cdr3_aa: CASSLEGVPEQFF

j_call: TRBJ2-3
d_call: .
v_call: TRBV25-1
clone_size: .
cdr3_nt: TGTGCCAGCAGTCTCCCACCAGATACGCAGTATTTT
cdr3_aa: CASSLPPDTQYF

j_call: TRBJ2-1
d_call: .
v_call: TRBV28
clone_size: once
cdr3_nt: TGTGCCAGCAGCAACAGCGGGCCTCCAACCTACAATGAGCAGTTCTTC
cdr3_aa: CASSNSGPPTYNEQFF

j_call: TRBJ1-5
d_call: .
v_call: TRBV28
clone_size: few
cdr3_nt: TGTGCCAGCAGTTTATTGCGGGGGTTAGGCAATCAGCCCCAGCATTTT
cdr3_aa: CASSLLRGLGNQPQHF

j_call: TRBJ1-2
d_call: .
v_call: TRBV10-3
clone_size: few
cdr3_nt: TGTGCCATCAGTGATTTTGGGGGCTATGGCTACACCTTC
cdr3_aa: CAISDFGGYGYTF

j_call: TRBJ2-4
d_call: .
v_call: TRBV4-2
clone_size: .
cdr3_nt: TGTGCCAGCAGCCAAGGCAGACGGGCCAAAAACATTCAGTACTTC
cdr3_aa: CASSQGRRAKNIQYF

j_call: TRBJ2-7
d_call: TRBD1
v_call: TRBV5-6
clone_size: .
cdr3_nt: TGTGCCAGCAGCTGGGGCGCAGGGGGCAACGAGCAGTACTTC
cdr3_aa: CASSWGAGGNEQYF

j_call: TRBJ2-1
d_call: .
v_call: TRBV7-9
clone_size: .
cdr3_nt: TGTGCCAGCAGCTTAGTACAAGGGAACGATGAGCAGTTCTTC
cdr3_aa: CASSLVQGNDEQFF

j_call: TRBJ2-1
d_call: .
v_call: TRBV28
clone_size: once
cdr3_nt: TGTGCCAGCAGTTTATCTCCGCAGGGTTACAATGAGCAGTTCTTC
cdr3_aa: CASSLSPQGYNEQFF

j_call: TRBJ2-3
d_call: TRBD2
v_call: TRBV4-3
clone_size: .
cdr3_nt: TGCGCCAGCAGCCAAGATAGGGGTTCTGCGGGAGTAAGAGATACGCAGTATTTT
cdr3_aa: CASSQDRGSAGVRDTQYF

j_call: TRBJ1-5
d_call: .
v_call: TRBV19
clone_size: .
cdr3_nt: TGTGCCAGTAGCCCCCCGGGAAGGAGTCAGCCCCAGCATTTT
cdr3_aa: CASSPPGRSQPQHF

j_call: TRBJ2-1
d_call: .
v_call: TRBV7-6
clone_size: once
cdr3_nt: TGTGCCAGCAGTTCCGGGACCATAGGCAATGAGCAGTTCTTC
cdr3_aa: CASSSGTIGNEQFF

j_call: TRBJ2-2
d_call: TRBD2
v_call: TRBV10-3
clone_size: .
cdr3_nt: TGTGCCATCGGGGTTTCTCCTAGCGGGAAAGATGCCGGGGAGCTGTTTTTT
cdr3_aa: CAIGVSPSGKDAGELFF

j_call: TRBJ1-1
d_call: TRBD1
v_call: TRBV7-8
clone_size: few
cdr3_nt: TGTGCCAGCAGCTCCTTACAGGGGGCGGAGAACACTGAAGCTTTCTTT
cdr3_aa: CASSSLQGAENTEAFF

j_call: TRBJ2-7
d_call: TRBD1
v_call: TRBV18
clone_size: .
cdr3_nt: TGTGCCAGCTCTACCGGGACAGGCTCCTACGAGCAGTACTTC
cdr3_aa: CASSTGTGSYEQYF

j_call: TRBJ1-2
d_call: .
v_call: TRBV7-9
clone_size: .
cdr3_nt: TGTGCCAGCAGTTCCGGTTACTATGGCTACACCTTC
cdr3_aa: CASSSGYYGYTF

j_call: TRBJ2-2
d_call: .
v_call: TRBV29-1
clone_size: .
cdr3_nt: TGCAGCGTTGTTGAGAGGAACACCGGGGAGCTGTTTTTT
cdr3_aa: CSVVERNTGELFF

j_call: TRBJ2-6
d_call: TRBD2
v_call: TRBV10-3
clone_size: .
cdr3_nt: TGTGCCATCACGACGGGAGGGCCTGGGGCCAACGTCCTGACTTTC
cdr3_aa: CAITTGGPGANVLTF

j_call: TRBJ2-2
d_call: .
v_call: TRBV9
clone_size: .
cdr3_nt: TGTGCCAGCAGCGTAGGGAGTAGCACGACCGGGGAGCTGTTTTTT
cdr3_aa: CASSVGSSTTGELFF

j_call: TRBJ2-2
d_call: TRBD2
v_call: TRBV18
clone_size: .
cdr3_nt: TGTGCCAGCTCACCAGGGACTAGCGGGGCCCTGAACACCGGGGAGCTGTTTTTT
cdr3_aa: CASSPGTSGALNTGELFF

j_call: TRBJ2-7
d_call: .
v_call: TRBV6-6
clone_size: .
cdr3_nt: TGTGCCATTAAGGACGGACTATCCTACGAGCAGTACTTC
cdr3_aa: CAIKDGLSYEQYF

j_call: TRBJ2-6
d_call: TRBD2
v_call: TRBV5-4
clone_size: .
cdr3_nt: TGTGCCAGCAGCGGGACGGGACTAGTCTCTGGGGCCAACGTCCTGACTTTC
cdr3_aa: CASSGTGLVSGANVLTF

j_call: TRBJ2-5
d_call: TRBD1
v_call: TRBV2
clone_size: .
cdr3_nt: TGTGCCAGGAGGGACAGGGGAACAGAGACCCAGTACTTC
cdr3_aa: CARRDRGTETQYF

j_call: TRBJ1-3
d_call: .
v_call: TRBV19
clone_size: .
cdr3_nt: TGTGCCAGTAGCACCAGCAGGGTCTCTGGAAACACCATATATTTT
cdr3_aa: CASSTSRVSGNTIYF

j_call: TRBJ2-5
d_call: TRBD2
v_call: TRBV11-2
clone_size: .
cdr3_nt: TGTGCCAGCAGCTCAAATTTAGCGGGAGTCGGTGAGACCCAGTACTTC
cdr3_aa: CASSSNLAGVGETQYF

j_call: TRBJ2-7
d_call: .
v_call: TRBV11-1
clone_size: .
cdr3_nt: TGTGCCAGCAGCTTGACAGGAGACCCCTACGAGCAGTACTTC
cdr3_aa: CASSLTGDPYEQYF

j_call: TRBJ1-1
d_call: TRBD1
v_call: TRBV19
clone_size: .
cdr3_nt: TGTGCCAGTAGTCCCGACGGACAGGGATGGATGGGCACTGAAGCTTTCTTT
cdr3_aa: CASSPDGQGWMGTEAFF

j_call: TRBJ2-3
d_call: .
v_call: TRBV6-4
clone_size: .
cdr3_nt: TGTGCCAGCAGTGACTCGGGCGGGCCAGATACGCAGTATTTT
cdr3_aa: CASSDSGGPDTQYF

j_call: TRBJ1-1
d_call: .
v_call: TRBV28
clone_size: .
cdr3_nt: TGTGCCAGCAGTACCAGGGGCATGAACGCTGAAGCTTTCTTT
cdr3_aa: CASSTRGMNAEAFF

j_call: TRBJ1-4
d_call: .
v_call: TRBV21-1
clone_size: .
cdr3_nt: TGTGCCAGCAGAAGGGTCGGGACACCCGATGAAAAACTGTTTTTT
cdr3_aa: CASRRVGTPDEKLFF

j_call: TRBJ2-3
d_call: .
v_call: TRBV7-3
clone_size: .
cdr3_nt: TGTGCCAGCAGCTGGGGACGACTCACAGATACGCAGTATTTT
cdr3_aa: CASSWGRLTDTQYF

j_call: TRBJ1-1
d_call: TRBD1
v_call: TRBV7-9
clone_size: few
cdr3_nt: TGTGCCAGCAGCCCCTGGGGACAGGGGAGGGTTAGAGCTTTCTTT
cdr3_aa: CASSPWGQGRVRAFF

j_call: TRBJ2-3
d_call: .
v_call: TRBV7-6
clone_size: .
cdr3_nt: TGTGCCACCCGCCCCTTGCGGCCCACAGATACGCAGTATTTT
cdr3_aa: CATRPLRPTDTQYF

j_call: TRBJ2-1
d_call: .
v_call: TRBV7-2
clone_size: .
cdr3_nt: TGTGCCAGCAGCCAAAGGGGAAGTCCGCCTCTCTTC
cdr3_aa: CASSQRGSPPLF

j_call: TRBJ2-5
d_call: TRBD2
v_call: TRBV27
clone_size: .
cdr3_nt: TGTGCCAGCAGTCAACTTAGCGGGAGTGGTGACGAGACCCAGTACTTC
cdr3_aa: CASSQLSGSGDETQYF

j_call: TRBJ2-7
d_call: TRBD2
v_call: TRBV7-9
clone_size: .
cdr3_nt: TGTGCCAGCAGCTCGACTAGCTCCACCTACGAGCAGTACTTC
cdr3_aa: CASSSTSSTYEQYF

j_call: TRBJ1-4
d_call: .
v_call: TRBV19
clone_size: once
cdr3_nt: TGTGCCAGCAACAGGTTGGGTGAAAAACTGTTTTTT
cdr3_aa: CASNRLGEKLFF

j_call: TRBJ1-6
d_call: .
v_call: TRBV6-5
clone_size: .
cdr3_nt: TGTGCCAGCAGAGACATGAATTCACCCCTCCACTTT
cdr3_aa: CASRDMNSPLHF

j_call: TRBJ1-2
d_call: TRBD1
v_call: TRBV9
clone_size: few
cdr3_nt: TGTGCCAGCAGCGCGGGACAGCGATACAACTATGGCTACACCTTC
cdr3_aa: CASSAGQRYNYGYTF

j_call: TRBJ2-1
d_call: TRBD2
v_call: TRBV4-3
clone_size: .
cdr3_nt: TGCGCCAGCAGCCAAGAACCTAGCGGGGGTAATGAGCAGTTCTTC
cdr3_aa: CASSQEPSGGNEQFF

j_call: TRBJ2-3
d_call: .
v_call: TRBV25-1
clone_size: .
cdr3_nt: TGTGCCAGCAGTGAATATAAGGGGTTGGCAGATACGCAGTATTTT
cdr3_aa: CASSEYKGLADTQYF

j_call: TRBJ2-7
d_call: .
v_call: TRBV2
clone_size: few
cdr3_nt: TGTGCCAGCAGTGAGGCAGGTTATTCCTACGAGCAGTACTTC
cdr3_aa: CASSEAGYSYEQYF

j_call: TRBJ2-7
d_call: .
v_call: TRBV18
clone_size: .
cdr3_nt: TGTGCCAGCTCACCACAAACAGATTACGAGCAGTACTTC
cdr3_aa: CASSPQTDYEQYF